This T cell receptor beta chain was retrieved from a study of T cells after yellow fever vaccination. Study details: Low-cell-number fractions underwent preparation using SMART-Seq v4 Ultra Low Input. Study observations and caveats: A weaker secondary response peaked on day 5, the primary on day 15.

This clonotype was seen a few times. Its antigen remains unknown. The V gene's germline CDR1 is LGHNT and CDR2 FRNRAP. Trimming took off 3 bases at V and 2 bases at J, with 8 bases between the two ends. CDR3 length: 15 amino acids. A universal primer site and UMIs were added as TCR cDNA was made by 5'RACE template switching. TCRdb independently ran MiXCR on the 5' RACE reads; one entry per CDR3 protein. This repertoire shows hundreds of thousands of distinct CDR3 sequences, over 9% found once; its top ten account for under 15%. This chain links TRBV12-5 with TRBJ2-6, with D possibly called TRBD1 or TRBD2 (5 bases each). This material consisted of PBMCs, taken on the day of the yellow fever booster vaccination. The receptor's source is a man aged 25-45 years who received the YFV17D yellow fever vaccine. The CDR3 region is CASGFGDAGANVLTF. The CDR3 region has the DNA TGTGCTAGTGGTTTCGGGGACGCTGGGGCCAACGTCCTGACTTTC.